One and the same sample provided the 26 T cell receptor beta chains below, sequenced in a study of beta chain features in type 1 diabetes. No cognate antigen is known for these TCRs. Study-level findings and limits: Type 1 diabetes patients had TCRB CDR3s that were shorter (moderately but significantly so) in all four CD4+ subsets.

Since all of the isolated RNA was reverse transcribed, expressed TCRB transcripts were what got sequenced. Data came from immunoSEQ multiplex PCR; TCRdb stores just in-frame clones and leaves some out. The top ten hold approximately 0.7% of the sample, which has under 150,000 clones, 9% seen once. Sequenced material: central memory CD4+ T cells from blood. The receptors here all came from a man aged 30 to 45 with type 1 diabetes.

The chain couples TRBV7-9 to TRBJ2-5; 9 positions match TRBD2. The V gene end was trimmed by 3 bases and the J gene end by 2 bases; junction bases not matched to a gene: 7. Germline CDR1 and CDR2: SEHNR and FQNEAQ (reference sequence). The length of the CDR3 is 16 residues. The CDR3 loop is CASSFSAGGLQETQYF. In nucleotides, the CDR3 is TGTGCCAGCAGCTTTAGCGCGGGGGGGCTACAAGAGACCCAGTACTTC.

CDR3: CASSPSWNTEAFF. The CDR3 DNA sequence: TGTGCCAGCAGCCCCTCCTGGAACACTGAAGCTTTCTTT. The gene calls are TRBV7-2 and TRBJ1-1; D uncertain. Germline loops: CDR1 SGHTA, CDR2 FQGNSA. Trimming cost V 5 bases and J 1 base, with 8 bases left between them. CDR3 size: 13 residues. The full variable domain, in which reference TRBV7-2 and TRBJ1-1 provide the parts outside the CDR3, is GAGVSQSPSNKVTEKGKDVELRCDPISGHTALYWYRQSLGQGLEFLIYFQGNSAPDKSGLPSDRFSAERTGGSVSTLTIQRTQQEDSAVYLCASSPSWNTEAFFGQGTRLTVV.

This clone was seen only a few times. CDR3 in amino acids: CASSPRQASYEQYF. CDR3 coding DNA: TGTGCCAGCTCACCACGTCAGGCTTCCTACGAGCAGTACTTC. V gene TRBV18 combines with J gene TRBJ2-7; no clear D. Germline V CDR1 and CDR2: KGHSH, LQKENI. Trimming took off 1 base at V and 1 base at J, with 8 bases between the two ends. The CDR3 runs 14 residues.

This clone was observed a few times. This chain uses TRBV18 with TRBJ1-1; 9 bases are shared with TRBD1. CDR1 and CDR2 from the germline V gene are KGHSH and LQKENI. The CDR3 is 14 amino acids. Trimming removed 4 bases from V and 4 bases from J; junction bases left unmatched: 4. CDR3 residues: CASSRTGDPTEAFF. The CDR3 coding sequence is TGTGCCAGCTCACGGACAGGGGACCCCACTGAAGCTTTCTTT.

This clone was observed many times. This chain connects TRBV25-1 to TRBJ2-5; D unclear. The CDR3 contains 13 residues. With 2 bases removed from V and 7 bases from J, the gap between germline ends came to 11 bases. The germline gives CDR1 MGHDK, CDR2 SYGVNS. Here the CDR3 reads CASSEVSIRTQYF. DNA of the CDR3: TGTGCCAGCAGTGAAGTTAGTATTCGGACCCAGTACTTC. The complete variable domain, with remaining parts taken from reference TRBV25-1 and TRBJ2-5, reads EADIYQTPRYLVIGTGKKITLECSQTMGHDKMYWYQQDPGMELHLIHYSYGVNSTEKGDLSSESTVSRIRTEHFPLTLESARPSHTSQYLCASSEVSIRTQYFGPGTRLLVL.

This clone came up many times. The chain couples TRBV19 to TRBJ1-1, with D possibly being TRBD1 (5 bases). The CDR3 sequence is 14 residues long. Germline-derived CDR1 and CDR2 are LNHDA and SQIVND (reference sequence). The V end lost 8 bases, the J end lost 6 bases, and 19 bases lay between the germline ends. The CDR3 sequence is CASSSREGRSEAFF. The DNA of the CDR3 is TGTGCCAGTTCATCCAGGGAGGGGAGGTCTGAAGCTTTCTTT.

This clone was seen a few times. CDR3 in amino acids: CASSLPTSGGGREQFF. DNA for the CDR3: TGTGCCAGCAGCTTACCGACTAGCGGGGGGGGAAGGGAGCAGTTCTTC. The V call is TRBV5-4, the J call TRBJ2-1; 14 bases match TRBD2. The CDR3 is made up of 16 amino acids. Germline values: CDR1 SGHNT, CDR2 YYREEE (reference sequence). Trimming took 2 bases from V and 10 from J; bases not matched to a gene: 8.

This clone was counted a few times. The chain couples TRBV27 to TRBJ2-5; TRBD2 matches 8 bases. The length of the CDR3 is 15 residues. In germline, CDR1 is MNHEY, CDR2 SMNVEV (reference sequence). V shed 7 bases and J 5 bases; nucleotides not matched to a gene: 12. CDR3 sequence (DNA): TGTGCCAGCAACCCTCGGGGGGGGTGGTTGGAGACCCAGTACTTC. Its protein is CASNPRGGWLETQYF.

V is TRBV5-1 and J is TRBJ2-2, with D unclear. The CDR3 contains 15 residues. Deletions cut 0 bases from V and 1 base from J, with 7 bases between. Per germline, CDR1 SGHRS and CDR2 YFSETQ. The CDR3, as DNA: TGCGCCAGCAGCTTGGATAGCTGGAACACCGGGGAGCTGTTTTTT. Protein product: CASSLDSWNTGELFF.

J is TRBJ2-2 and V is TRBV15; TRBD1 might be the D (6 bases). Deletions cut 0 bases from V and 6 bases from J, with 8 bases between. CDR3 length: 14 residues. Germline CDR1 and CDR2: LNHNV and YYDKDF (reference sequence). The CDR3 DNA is TGTGCCACCAGCAGAGACACAGGGTCCGGGGAGCTGTTTTTT. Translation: CATSRDTGSGELFF.

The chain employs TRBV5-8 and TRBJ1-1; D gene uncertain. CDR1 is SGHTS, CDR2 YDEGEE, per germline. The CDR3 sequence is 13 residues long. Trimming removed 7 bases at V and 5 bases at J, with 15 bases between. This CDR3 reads CASLYDQQTEAFF. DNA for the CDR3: TGTGCCAGCTTGTATGATCAACAAACTGAAGCTTTCTTT.

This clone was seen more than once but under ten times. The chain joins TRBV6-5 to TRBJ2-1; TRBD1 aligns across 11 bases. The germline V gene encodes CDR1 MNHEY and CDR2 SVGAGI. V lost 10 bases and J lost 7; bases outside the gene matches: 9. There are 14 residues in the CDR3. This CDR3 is CATHGQGASNEQFF. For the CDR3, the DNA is TGTGCCACCCACGGACAGGGGGCGAGTAATGAGCAGTTCTTC.

CDR3 bases: TGTGCCAGCAGTAGACGGGGTGGGAACAATGAGCAGTTCTTC. This encodes CASSRRGGNNEQFF. The chain carries TRBV6-6 and TRBJ2-1; tentatively, D is TRBD2 (5 bases). The germline V gene encodes CDR1 MNHNY and CDR2 SVGAGI (reference sequence). V was shortened by 5 bases and J by 5 bases, with 13 bases between the two germline ends. CDR3 length equals 14 residues.

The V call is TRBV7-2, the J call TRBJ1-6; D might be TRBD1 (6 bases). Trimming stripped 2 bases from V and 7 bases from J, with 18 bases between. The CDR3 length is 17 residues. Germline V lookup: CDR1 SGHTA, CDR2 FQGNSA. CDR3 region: CASSLQGPGQRNSPLHF. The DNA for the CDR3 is TGTGCCAGCAGCTTACAAGGCCCTGGACAGAGGAATTCACCCCTCCACTTT.

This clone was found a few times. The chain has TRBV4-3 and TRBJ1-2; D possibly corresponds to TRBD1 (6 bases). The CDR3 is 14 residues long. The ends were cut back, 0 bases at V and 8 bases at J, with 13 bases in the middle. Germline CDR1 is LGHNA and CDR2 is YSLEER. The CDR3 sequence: CASSQDQQGLGYTF. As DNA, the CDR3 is TGCGCCAGCAGCCAAGATCAACAGGGTCTGGGCTACACCTTC.

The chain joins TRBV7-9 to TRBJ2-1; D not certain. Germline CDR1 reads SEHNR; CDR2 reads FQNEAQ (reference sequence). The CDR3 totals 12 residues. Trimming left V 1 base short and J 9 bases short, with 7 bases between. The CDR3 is CASSLGAFEQFF. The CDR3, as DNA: TGTGCCAGCAGCTTAGGGGCGTTTGAGCAGTTCTTC.

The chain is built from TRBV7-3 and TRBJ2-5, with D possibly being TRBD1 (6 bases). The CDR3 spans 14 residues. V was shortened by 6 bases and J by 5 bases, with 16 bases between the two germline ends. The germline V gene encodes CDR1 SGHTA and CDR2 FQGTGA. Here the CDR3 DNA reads TGTGCCAGCAGTCCCGGGACACCTGGGGAGACCCAGTACTTC. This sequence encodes CASSPGTPGETQYF.

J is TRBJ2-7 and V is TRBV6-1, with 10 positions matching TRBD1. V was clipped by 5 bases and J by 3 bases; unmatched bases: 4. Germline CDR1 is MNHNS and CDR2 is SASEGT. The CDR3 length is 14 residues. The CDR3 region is CASSPGQGYYEQYF. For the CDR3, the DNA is TGTGCCAGCAGTCCGGGACAGGGGTACTACGAGCAGTACTTC.

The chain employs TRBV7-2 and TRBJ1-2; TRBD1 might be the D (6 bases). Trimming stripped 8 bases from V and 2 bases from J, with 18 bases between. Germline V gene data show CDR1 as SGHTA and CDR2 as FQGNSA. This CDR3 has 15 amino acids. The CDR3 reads CASQMTGLFNYGYTF. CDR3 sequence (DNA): TGTGCCAGCCAAATGACAGGCCTGTTCAACTATGGCTACACCTTC.

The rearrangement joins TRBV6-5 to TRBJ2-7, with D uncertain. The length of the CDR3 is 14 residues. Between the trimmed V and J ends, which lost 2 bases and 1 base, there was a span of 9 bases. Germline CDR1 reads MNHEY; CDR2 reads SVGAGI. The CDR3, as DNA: TGTGCCAGCAGTTACCGACATCTATCCTACGAGCAGTACTTC. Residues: CASSYRHLSYEQYF.

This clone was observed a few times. The CDR3, as DNA: TGTGCCAGCAGTCTACTAGGACAGGGCTACGAGCAGTACTTC. Protein product: CASSLLGQGYEQYF. The rearrangement links TRBV6-5 to TRBJ2-7, with TRBD1 identical over 8 bases. The V gene's germline CDR1 is MNHEY and CDR2 SVGAGI. Germline trimming cut 5 bases from V and 3 bases from J; bases unmatched to any gene: 6. CDR3 length equals 14 residues.

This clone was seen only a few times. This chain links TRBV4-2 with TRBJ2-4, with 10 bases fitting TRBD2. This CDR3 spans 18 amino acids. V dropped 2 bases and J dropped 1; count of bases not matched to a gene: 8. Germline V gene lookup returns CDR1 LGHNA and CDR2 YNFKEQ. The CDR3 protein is CASSQQSGGAEAKNIQYF. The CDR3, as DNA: TGTGCCAGCAGCCAACAAAGCGGGGGGGCGGAGGCCAAAAACATTCAGTACTTC.

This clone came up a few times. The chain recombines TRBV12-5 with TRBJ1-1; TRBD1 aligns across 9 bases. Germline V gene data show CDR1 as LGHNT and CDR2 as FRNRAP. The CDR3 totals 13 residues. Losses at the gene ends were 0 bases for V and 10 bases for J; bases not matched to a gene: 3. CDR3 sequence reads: CASGLVQGAGAFF. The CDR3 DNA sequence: TGTGCTAGTGGTTTGGTACAGGGGGCGGGAGCTTTCTTT.

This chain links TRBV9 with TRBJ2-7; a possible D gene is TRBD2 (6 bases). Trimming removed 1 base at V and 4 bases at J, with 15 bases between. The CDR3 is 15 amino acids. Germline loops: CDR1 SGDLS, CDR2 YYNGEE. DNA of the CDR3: TGTGCCAGCAGCGTAACGGGGGAGATGACTTACGAGCAGTACTTC. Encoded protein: CASSVTGEMTYEQYF.

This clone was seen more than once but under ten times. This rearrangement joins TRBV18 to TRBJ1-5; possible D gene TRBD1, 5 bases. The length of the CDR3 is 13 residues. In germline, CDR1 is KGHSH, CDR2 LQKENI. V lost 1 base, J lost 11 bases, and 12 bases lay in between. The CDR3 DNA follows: TGTGCCAGCTCACCACAGGGGATAGGGTCCCAGCATTTT. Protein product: CASSPQGIGSQHF.

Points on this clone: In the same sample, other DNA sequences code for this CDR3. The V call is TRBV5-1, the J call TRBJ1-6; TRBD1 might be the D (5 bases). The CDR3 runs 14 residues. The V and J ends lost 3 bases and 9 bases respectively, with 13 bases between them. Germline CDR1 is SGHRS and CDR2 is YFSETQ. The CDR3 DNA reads TGCGCCAGCAGCTCCGGGACTGCTGGTTCACCCCTCCACTTT. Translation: CASSSGTAGSPLHF.